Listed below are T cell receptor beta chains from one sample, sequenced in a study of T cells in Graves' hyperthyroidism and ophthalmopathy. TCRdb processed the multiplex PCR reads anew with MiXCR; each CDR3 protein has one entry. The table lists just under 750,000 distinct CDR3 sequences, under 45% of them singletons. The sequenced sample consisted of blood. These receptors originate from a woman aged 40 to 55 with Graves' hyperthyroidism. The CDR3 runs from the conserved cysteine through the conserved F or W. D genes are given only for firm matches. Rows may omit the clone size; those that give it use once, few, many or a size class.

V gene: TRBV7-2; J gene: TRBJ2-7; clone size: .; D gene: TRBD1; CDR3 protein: CASSWETGLQYEQYF; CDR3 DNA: TGTGCCAGCAGCTGGGAGACAGGGTTGCAGTACGAGCAGTACTTC
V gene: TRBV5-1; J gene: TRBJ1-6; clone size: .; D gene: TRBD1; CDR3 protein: CASSSGQGVNSPLHF; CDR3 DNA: TGCGCCAGCAGTTCGGGACAGGGAGTTAATTCACCCCTCCACTTT
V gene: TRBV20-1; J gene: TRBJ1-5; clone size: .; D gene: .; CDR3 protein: CSATLDSYSNQPQHF; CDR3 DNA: TGCAGTGCAACCCTGGACAGCTATAGCAATCAGCCCCAGCATTTT
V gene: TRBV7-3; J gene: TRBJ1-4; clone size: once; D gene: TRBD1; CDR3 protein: CASSLDGTGLDEKLFF; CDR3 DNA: TGTGCCAGCAGCTTAGACGGGACAGGGTTAGATGAAAAACTGTTTTTT
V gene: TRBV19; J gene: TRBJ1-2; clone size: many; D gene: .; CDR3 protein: CATEFYGYTF; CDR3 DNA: TGTGCCACCGAATTCTATGGCTACACCTTC
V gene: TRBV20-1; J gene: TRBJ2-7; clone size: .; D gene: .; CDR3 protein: CSARPHHEQYF; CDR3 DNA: TGCAGTGCTAGACCTCATCACGAGCAGTACTTC
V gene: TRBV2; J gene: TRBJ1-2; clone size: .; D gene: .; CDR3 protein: CATRVRATRYGYTF; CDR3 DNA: TGTGCCACCAGAGTCCGGGCCACCCGGTATGGCTACACCTTC
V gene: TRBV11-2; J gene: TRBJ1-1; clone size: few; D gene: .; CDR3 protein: CASSLWVDEAFF; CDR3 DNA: TGTGCCAGCAGCTTATGGGTGGATGAAGCTTTCTTT
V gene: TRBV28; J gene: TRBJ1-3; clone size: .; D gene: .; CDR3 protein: CASSYDRTDTIYF; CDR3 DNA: TGTGCCAGCAGTTACGACAGAACAGACACCATATATTTT
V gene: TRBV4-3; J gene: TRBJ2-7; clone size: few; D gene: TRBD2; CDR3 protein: CASSQGSGGYEQYF; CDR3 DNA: TGCGCCAGCAGCCAAGGGAGCGGGGGGTACGAGCAGTACTTC
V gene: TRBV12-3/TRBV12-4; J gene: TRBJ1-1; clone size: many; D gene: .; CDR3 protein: CASNREGTEAFF; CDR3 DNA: TGTGCCAGCAACAGGGAAGGCACTGAAGCTTTCTTT
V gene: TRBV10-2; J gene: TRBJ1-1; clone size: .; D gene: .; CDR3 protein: CASHGGGTEAFF; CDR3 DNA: TGCGCCAGCCATGGGGGGGGCACTGAAGCTTTCTTT
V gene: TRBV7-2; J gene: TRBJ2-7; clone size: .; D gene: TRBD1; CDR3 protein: CASSLMLGRGWYEQYF; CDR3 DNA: TGTGCCAGCAGCTTAATGCTGGGCAGGGGGTGGTACGAGCAGTACTTC
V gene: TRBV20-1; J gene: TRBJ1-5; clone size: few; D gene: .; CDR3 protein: CSARFSDQPQHF; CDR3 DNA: TGCAGTGCTAGATTCTCGGATCAGCCCCAGCATTTT
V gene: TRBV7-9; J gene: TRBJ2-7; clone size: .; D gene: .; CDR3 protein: CASSLTYNEQYF; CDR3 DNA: TGTGCCAGCAGCTTGACCTACAATGAGCAGTACTTC
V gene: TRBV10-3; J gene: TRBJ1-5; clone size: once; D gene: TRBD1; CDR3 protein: CAWSGLTGNQPQHF; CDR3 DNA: TGTGCCTGGAGTGGATTGACAGGGAATCAGCCCCAGCATTTT
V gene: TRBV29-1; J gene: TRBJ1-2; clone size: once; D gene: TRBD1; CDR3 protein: CSVDSDRGGNTF; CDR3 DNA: TGCAGCGTTGACTCGGACAGGGGTGGAAACACCTTC
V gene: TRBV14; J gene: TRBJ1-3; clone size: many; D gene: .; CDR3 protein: CASSQDREAFSSGNTIYF; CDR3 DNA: TGTGCCAGCAGCCAAGATCGAGAGGCCTTCAGCTCTGGAAACACCATATATTTT
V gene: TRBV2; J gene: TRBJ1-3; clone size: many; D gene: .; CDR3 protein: CASKGDPSTSGNTIYF; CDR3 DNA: TGTGCCAGCAAGGGCGACCCATCGACCTCTGGAAACACCATATATTTT
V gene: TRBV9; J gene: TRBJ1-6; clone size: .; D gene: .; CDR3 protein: CAGSLGSSPPHF; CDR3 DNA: TGTGCCGGCAGCTTGGGGTCGTCACCCCCCCACTTT
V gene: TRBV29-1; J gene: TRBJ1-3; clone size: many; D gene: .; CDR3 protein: CSVGEMGNTIYF; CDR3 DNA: TGCAGCGTAGGAGAAATGGGAAACACCATATATTTT
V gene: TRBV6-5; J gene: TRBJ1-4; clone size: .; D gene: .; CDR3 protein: CASSPPPGTHNEKLFF; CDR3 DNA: TGTGCCAGCAGCCCCCCTCCCGGGACACACAATGAAAAACTGTTTTTT
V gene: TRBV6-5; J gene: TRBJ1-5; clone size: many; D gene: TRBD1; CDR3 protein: CASSYSGQGGQPQHF; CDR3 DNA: TGTGCCAGCAGTTACTCAGGACAGGGTGGTCAGCCCCAGCATTTT
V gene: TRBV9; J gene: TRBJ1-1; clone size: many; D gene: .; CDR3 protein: CASSSPGLEAFF; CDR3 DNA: TGTGCCAGCAGCTCACCGGGGCTGGAAGCTTTCTTT
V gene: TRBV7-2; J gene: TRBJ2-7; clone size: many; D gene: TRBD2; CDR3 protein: CASSLGGSGEQYF; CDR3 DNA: TGTGCCAGCAGCTTGGGCGGGAGTGGAGAGCAGTACTTC
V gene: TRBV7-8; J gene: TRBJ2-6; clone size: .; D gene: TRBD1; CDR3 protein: CASSATGTGVSGANVLTF; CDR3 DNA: TGTGCCAGCAGCGCAACCGGGACAGGTGTATCTGGGGCCAACGTCCTGACTTTC
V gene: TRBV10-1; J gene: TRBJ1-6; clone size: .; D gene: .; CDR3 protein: CASSGGGGSPLHF; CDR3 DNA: TGCGCCAGCAGTGGTGGAGGGGGATCACCCCTCCACTTT
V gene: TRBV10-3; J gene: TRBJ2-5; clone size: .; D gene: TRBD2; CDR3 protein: CAISAAAGGGIEAQYF; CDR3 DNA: TGTGCCATCAGTGCCGCGGCGGGAGGGGGGATCGAGGCCCAGTACTTC
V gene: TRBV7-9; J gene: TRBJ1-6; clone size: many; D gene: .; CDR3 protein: CASSPTFSFGSNSPLHF; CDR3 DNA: TGTGCCAGCAGCCCGACTTTCTCGTTCGGGAGTAATTCACCCCTCCACTTT
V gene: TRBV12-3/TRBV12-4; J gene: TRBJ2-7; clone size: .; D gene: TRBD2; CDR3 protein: CASSYSVLAGVYEQYF; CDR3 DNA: TGTGCCAGCAGTTACTCTGTGCTAGCGGGAGTTTACGAGCAGTACTTC
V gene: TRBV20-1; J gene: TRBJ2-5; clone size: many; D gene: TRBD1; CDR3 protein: CSARGDSTQTQYF; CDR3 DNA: TGCAGTGCTAGGGGGGACAGTACGCAGACCCAGTACTTC
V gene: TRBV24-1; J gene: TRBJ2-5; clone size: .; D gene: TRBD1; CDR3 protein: CATSPRTGVETQYF; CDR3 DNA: TGTGCCACTTCTCCCCGGACAGGGGTAGAGACCCAGTACTTC
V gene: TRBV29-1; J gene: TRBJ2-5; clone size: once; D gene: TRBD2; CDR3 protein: CSVEAGGNGETQYF; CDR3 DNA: TGCAGCGTTGAGGCGGGGGGCAACGGAGAGACCCAGTACTTC
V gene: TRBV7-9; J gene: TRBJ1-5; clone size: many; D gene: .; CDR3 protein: CASSGSLQGGNQPQHF; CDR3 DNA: TGTGCCAGCAGCGGCTCCTTACAGGGCGGCAATCAGCCCCAGCATTTT
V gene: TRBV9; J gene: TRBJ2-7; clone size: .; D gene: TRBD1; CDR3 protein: CASSVGPTGELSTYEQYF; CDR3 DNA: TGTGCCAGCAGCGTGGGGCCGACAGGGGAACTTTCAACCTACGAGCAGTACTTC
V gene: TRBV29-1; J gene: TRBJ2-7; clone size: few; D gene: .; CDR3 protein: CSGRYLGAVYEQYF; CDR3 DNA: TGCAGCGGACGGTACCTGGGGGCCGTATACGAGCAGTACTTC
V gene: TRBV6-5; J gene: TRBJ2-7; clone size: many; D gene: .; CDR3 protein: CASRIGVEQYF; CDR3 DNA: TGTGCCAGCAGAATAGGCGTCGAGCAGTACTTC
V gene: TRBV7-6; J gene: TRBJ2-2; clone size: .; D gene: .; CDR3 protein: CASSFGNTGEPFF; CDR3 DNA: TGTGCCAGCAGCTTCGGAAACACCGGGGAGCCGTTTTTT